This is a list of T cell receptor beta chains from one sample in a study of T cell responses to AZD1222 COVID-19 vaccine. Here immunoSEQ multiplex PCR was the method, and the copy in TCRdb shows in-frame clones only, minus some. The data show about 100,000 clones, about 87% seen once. Sequenced material: peripheral blood, taken on day 0 of MenACWY control vaccination. Receptors were obtained from an adult in good health. CDR3s include the opening cysteine and the closing phenylalanine or tryptophan. A D gene is named only where the DNA matches it firmly. Not all rows give a size; the values are once, few, many and, for expanded clones, a class.

length	D	J	V	size	CDR3	DNA
16	NA	TRBJ1-4	TRBV18	NA	CASSPTSGDRIEKLFF	TGTGCCAGCTCACCGACTTCAGGGGATCGAATCGAAAAACTGTTTTTT
16	NA	TRBJ2-2	TRBV3-1/TRBV3-2	NA	CASSQDFSGGGRELFF	TGTGCCAGCAGCCAAGATTTTTCAGGGGGGGGACGGGAGCTGTTTTTT
15	NA	TRBJ1-2	TRBV5-1	once	CASSLGGGAKDGYTF	TGCGCCAGCAGCTTGGGGGGGGGCGCAAAGGATGGCTACACCTTC
13	NA	TRBJ1-2	TRBV14	NA	CASSQDGYYGYTF	TGTGCCAGCAGCCAAGATGGGTACTATGGCTACACCTTC
18	NA	TRBJ1-5	TRBV6-2/TRBV6-3	NA	CASSYGDNSPYSNQPQHF	TGTGCCAGCAGTTACGGGGACAATTCACCCTATAGCAATCAGCCCCAGCATTTT
13	NA	TRBJ2-2	TRBV13	few	CASSLRETGELFF	TGTGCCAGCAGCTTGAGGGAGACCGGGGAGCTGTTTTTT
15	NA	TRBJ2-7	TRBV7-2	NA	CASSPRGQDNYEQYF	TGTGCCAGCAGCCCCCGAGGGCAGGATAACTACGAGCAGTACTTC
17	NA	TRBJ1-6	TRBV4-3	NA	CASSQMLATLANSPLHF	TGCGCCAGCAGCCAGATGCTGGCCACCCTTGCTAATTCACCCCTCCACTTT
14	NA	TRBJ1-5	TRBV28	NA	CASSRPALGQPQHF	TGTGCCAGCAGTCGACCCGCCCTGGGCCAGCCCCAGCATTTT
14	TRBD1	TRBJ2-7	TRBV28	NA	CASIPGQETYEQYF	TGTGCCAGCATTCCGGGACAGGAAACCTACGAGCAGTACTTC
15	NA	TRBJ2-1	TRBV9	NA	CASSGDAAANNEQFF	TGTGCCAGCAGCGGGGACGCAGCGGCTAACAATGAGCAGTTCTTC
16	NA	TRBJ1-5	TRBV19	few	CASSIGRVNSNQPQHF	TGTGCCAGTAGTATTGGGCGAGTCAATAGCAATCAGCCCCAGCATTTT
16	TRBD1	TRBJ2-7	TRBV7-2	NA	CASSSQGQGTGAEQYF	TGTGCCAGCAGCTCCCAAGGCCAGGGGACAGGGGCCGAGCAGTACTTC
14	TRBD2	TRBJ2-5	TRBV5-1	NA	CASTWTSGQETQYF	TGCGCCAGCACCTGGACTAGCGGGCAAGAGACCCAGTACTTC
16	TRBD1	TRBJ2-4	TRBV5-5	NA	CASSLSRGTGSPKEYF	TGTGCCAGCAGCCTCTCCCGAGGGACAGGGAGCCCCAAGGAGTACTTC
12	TRBD1	TRBJ2-7	TRBV6-2/TRBV6-3	NA	CASSPQGYEQYF	TGTGCCAGCAGCCCACAGGGGTACGAGCAGTACTTC
15	NA	TRBJ1-5	TRBV7-2	NA	CASSPQSGGIQPQHF	TGTGCCAGCAGCCCCCAAAGCGGAGGGATACAGCCCCAGCATTTT
18	TRBD2	TRBJ2-1	TRBV9	NA	CASSDATVTLAAPDEQFF	TGTGCCAGCAGCGACGCGACTGTGACTCTAGCGGCCCCGGATGAGCAGTTCTTC
14	TRBD1	TRBJ1-2	TRBV14	NA	CASSPRQGSYGYTF	TGTGCCAGCAGCCCCAGACAGGGGAGCTATGGCTACACCTTC
14	TRBD1	TRBJ1-2	TRBV5-4	NA	CASSLGGQPYGYTF	TGTGCCAGCAGCTTGGGGGGACAGCCCTATGGCTACACCTTC
13	NA	TRBJ1-6	TRBV24-1	NA	CATRDNMNSPLHF	TGTGCCACCAGGGATAATATGAATTCACCCCTCCACTTT
13	NA	TRBJ1-4	TRBV5-1	NA	CASSPVGKEKLFF	TGCGCCAGCAGCCCCGTAGGGAAAGAAAAACTGTTTTTT
13	NA	TRBJ1-5	TRBV2	NA	CASSRTGNQPQHF	TGTGCCAGCAGCCGAACAGGGAATCAGCCCCAGCATTTT
14	TRBD1	TRBJ1-2	TRBV28	NA	CASSLGRGSYGYTF	TGTGCCAGCAGTTTGGGCAGGGGGAGCTATGGCTACACCTTC
14	NA	TRBJ2-3	TRBV9	few	CASSVGAYADTQYF	TGTGCCAGCAGCGTAGGAGCCTACGCAGATACGCAGTATTTT